This entry describes one T cell receptor (beta chain). Its antigen remains unknown. The record originates from a study of tumor and adjacent non-tumor tissue in lung cancer. Study background: There were some 12 adenocarcinoma, a couple of squamous cell carcinoma and 1 small cell lung cancer cases.

The library came from three nested PCR rounds adapted from ARM-PCR protocols. From the multiplex PCR reads, TCRdb called clonotypes with MiXCR, one entry per CDR3 protein. The sample comprises fewer than 100,000 distinct CDR3 sequences, just under 75% of which are singletons, and approximately 9.5% rests with the top ten. Germline V gene data show CDR1 as SGHAT and CDR2 as FQNNGV. This CDR3 comprises 15 residues. The V end lost 6 bases, the J end lost 4 bases, and 16 bases lay between the germline ends. RNA was extracted from bulk tissue without any cell sorting. Newly diagnosed lung cancer patients had thoracic surgery in China, August–late 2014, without prior chemotherapy. Study-wide results and limits: In normal lung, the top 100 clones were significantly more dominant than in tumor. Tumor TCR diversity, when higher, was linked to shorter survival.

The chain uses TRBV11-2 and TRBJ2-1; D remains ambiguous. Sequenced material: lung tumor tissue. This clonotype was obtained from a woman aged 40 to 55 with non-small cell lung cancer. The CDR3 sequence: CASSPRNLSYNEQFF. CDR3 in DNA: TGTGCCAGCAGTCCCCGGAACCTTAGTTACAATGAGCAGTTCTTC. The whole variable domain, remainder taken from reference TRBV11-2 and TRBJ2-1, is EAGVAQSPRYKIIEKRQSVAFWCNPISGHATLYWYQQILGQGPKLLIQFQNNGVVDDSQLPKDRFSAERLKGVDSTLKIQPAKLEDSAVYLCASSPRNLSYNEQFFGPGTRLTVL.